This T cell receptor (beta chain) was retrieved from a study of molecular identifiers for immune sequencing clone quantification. MiXCR was run by TCRdb on the PCR reads, yielding one entry per CDR3 protein. This table holds about half a million distinct CDR3 sequences, 20% to 25% found once. Sorted inputs of about 19,000 to 1,000,000 cells, with 10%, 30% or 50% RNA, yielded naive CD8 libraries. V lost 2 bases, J lost 1 base, and 6 bases lay in between. The CDR3 totals 13 residues. Germline assignment: CDR1 MNHEY and CDR2 SVGAGI. Many counts were recorded for this clonotype. The sample was naive CD8+ T cells from blood, with Jurkat cell RNA spiked in. The subset denotes: FACS-sorted CD8+CD4-CCR7+CD45RA+ naive T cells. The chain is built from TRBV6-5 and TRBJ2-7; no clear D. The TCR comes from a human donor in good health. Some libraries in this study had Jurkat cell RNA spiked in. Written as DNA, the CDR3 is TGTGCCAGCAGTTACAAGGTATCCTACGAGCAGTACTTC. This sequence encodes CASSYKVSYEQYF.